This note documents a single T cell receptor (beta chain) sequence. This specimen comes from a study of cytomegalovirus exposure and HLA in healthy donors. Germline V gives CDR1 MGHDK, CDR2 SYGVNS. V gave up 3 bases and J gave up 8 bases, with 14 bases separating them. The CDR3 sequence is 14 residues long. Use of 60 Vbeta and 13 Jbeta primers characterized the PCR. The method was immunoSEQ multiplex PCR; TCRdb's version includes in-frame clones alone and lacks a portion of them. Its table lists roughly 120,000 clones. The specimen was PBMCs. The chain joins TRBV25-1 to TRBJ1-5; D perhaps matches TRBD1 (5 bases). The sequence was obtained from a man younger than 35 in good health and CMV-seronegative. The DNA of the CDR3 is TGTGCCAGCAGTGAGTCCAGGGTCGGAGAGCCCCAGCATTTT. Its translation is CASSESRVGEPQHF.